These T cell receptor beta chains were read from a single sample in a study of T cells after yellow fever vaccination. TCRdb independently ran MiXCR on the 5' RACE reads; one entry per CDR3 protein. The sample lists about 260,000 distinct CDR3 sequences; around 3.5% were seen once. Sequenced here: PBMCs, sampled 15 days after the yellow fever booster vaccination. The receptor source for this set is a man between 18 and 35 years old who received the YFV17D yellow fever vaccine. Each CDR3 is given with its conserved first and last residue. The D gene is left open where the match is weak. For some rows the clone size is stated as once, few or many, or as a class when expanded; others skip it.

TGTGCCAGCAGGCAAGACCGGGACAGGGATAAAAACATCGGCTATGGCTACACCTTC | CASRQDRDRDKNIGYGYTF | many | TRBV7-9 | TRBD1 | TRBJ1-2
TGTGCCAGCAGCTTAGGCGCGAACACCGGGGAGCTGTTTTTT | CASSLGANTGELFF | many | TRBV7-2 | . | TRBJ2-2
TGCGCCAGCAGCCCATACGGAGGGACAGACACCCCTGGGGCCAACGTCCTGACTTTC | CASSPYGGTDTPGANVLTF | many | TRBV5-1 | . | TRBJ2-6
TGTGCCAGCAGTCTCGGGATCCCCCTCCACTTT | CASSLGIPLHF | many | TRBV12-3/TRBV12-4 | . | TRBJ1-6
TGCGCCAGCAGCCAAGAGACGACTAGCCCCCTCGGGAGTGAGCAGTTCTTC | CASSQETTSPLGSEQFF | many | TRBV4-3 | TRBD2 | TRBJ2-1
TGCAGCGTTGGGGCAGGGGGCGCGGATGAAGCTTTCTTT | CSVGAGGADEAFF | many | TRBV29-1 | TRBD1 | TRBJ1-1
TGCAGTGCTAGAGATCCAGTACGGGAGACCCAGTACTTC | CSARDPVRETQYF | many | TRBV20-1 | . | TRBJ2-5
TGTGCCAGCAGCTTTACCCGGGGGGTAAACGGGGAGCTGTTTTTT | CASSFTRGVNGELFF | . | TRBV7-2 | TRBD2 | TRBJ2-2
TGTGCCAGCAGGGCCGGGACTAGCGTAACCTACAATGAGCAGTTCTTC | CASRAGTSVTYNEQFF | many | TRBV12-3/TRBV12-4 | TRBD2 | TRBJ2-1
TGCAGCGTTGCAAGCGGGGGGAAGACCCAGTACTTC | CSVASGGKTQYF | many | TRBV29-1 | TRBD2 | TRBJ2-5
TGTGCCAGCAGCTTTGAACTAGCGGGGGGGCGCGAGCAGTTCTTC | CASSFELAGGREQFF | . | TRBV7-9 | TRBD2 | TRBJ2-1
TGTGCCAGCAACGACAGACTAGCGGGGGGGAGCGATACGCAGTATTTT | CASNDRLAGGSDTQYF | . | TRBV12-3/TRBV12-4 | TRBD2 | TRBJ2-3
TGTGCCAGCAGTCAAGCCGGGACAGGGAGTAGATACGAGCAGTACTTC | CASSQAGTGSRYEQYF | many | TRBV12-3/TRBV12-4 | TRBD1 | TRBJ2-7
TGTGCCAGCAGCCAAGCAGGGGGACGAGAGACCCAGTACTTC | CASSQAGGRETQYF | many | TRBV12-3/TRBV12-4 | TRBD1 | TRBJ2-5
TGTGCCAGCTCATCACGGCAGGGACAGGGAGTCTACGAGCAGTACTTC | CASSSRQGQGVYEQYF | . | TRBV18 | TRBD1 | TRBJ2-7
TGCAGCGTTGTGGGGACAGGGGGCCCCCTGGACTTCCAGACCCAGTACTTC | CSVVGTGGPLDFQTQYF | many | TRBV29-1 | TRBD1 | TRBJ2-5
TGCGCCAGCAGGGAGACTTTGGGGAGAGTGAGCAATCAGCCCCAGCATTTT | CASRETLGRVSNQPQHF | many | TRBV5-1 | . | TRBJ1-5
TGTGCCAGCAGCGCGGTAGGAGCAGATACGCAGTATTTT | CASSAVGADTQYF | many | TRBV7-9 | . | TRBJ2-3
TGTGCCATCAGTGACCGGGACACCGGAGAGAATGAAGCTTTCTTT | CAISDRDTGENEAFF | many | TRBV10-3 | . | TRBJ1-1
TGTGCCAGCAGACGTAGGGCGAATTCACCCCTCCACTTT | CASRRRANSPLHF | many | TRBV7-2 | . | TRBJ1-6
TGTGCCAGCAGCTTGGCCACCGGGGGAACAGATACGCAGTATTTT | CASSLATGGTDTQYF | many | TRBV5-8 | . | TRBJ2-3
TGTGCCTGGAGTATAGGGTACTCTGGAAACACCATATATTTT | CAWSIGYSGNTIYF | many | TRBV30 | . | TRBJ1-3
TGTGCCAGCAGCTTAGTTGCGGTGAACACTGAAGCTTTCTTT | CASSLVAVNTEAFF | many | TRBV7-8 | . | TRBJ1-1
TGTGCCACCCGGCCGGCTAACTATGGCTACACCTTC | CATRPANYGYTF | many | TRBV6-5 | . | TRBJ1-2
TGTGCCACCAGTGAGACGGAGACCCAGTACTTC | CATSETETQYF | few | TRBV24-1 | . | TRBJ2-5
TGCAGTGCCACCCCGACTAGCGGGGGCTGGGAGGAGACCCAGTACTTC | CSATPTSGGWEETQYF | many | TRBV20-1 | TRBD2 | TRBJ2-5